This T cell receptor beta chain was sequenced during a study of cytomegalovirus exposure and HLA in healthy donors. The CDR3 is made up of 14 amino acids. The V end lost 7 bases, the J end lost 4 bases, and 19 bases lay between the germline ends. From germline, CDR1 is GTSNPN and CDR2 SVGIG (reference sequence). The PCR used 60 Vbeta and 13 Jbeta primers. The protocol was immunoSEQ multiplex PCR, while the TCRdb copy is restricted to in-frame clones and leaves out a portion. The sample contains about 200,000 clones, about four fifths of which appear only once. About this clone itself: Its antigen remains unidentified.

General study points: Later analysis suggested links between common viral pathogens and several top significant clusters. There were 150 to 200 TCR beta chains listed as cytomegalovirus-associated. It was taken for granted in presence/absence analyses that sequencing depth across donors was roughly uniform.

The chain is built from TRBV30 and TRBJ1-2; D is possibly TRBD1 (6 bases). Sample: PBMCs. The clonotype was recovered from a man aged 35-49 years in good health and CMV-seropositive. DNA of the CDR3: TGTGCCTCCGCAGCACAGGGTACCCTCTATGGCTACACCTTC. As protein: CASAAQGTLYGYTF.